This T cell receptor (beta chain) was documented in a study of cytomegalovirus exposure and HLA in healthy donors. The PCR employed 60 Vbeta primers together with 13 Jbeta primers. Data came from immunoSEQ multiplex PCR; TCRdb stores just in-frame clones and leaves some out. The sample contains 180,000 or so clones, 72% of which appear only once. About this clone: Its antigen is unknown.

Study-wide findings and caveats: Presence/absence analysis assumed near-uniform sequencing depth across donors. Under in vitro conditions, three CMV-associated chains were confirmed as specific for CMV antigens. With later analysis, a missense DCLRE1C variant became linked to TCR beta V- and J-gene trimming. Cytomegalovirus association was listed for about 170 TCR beta chains.

V lost 4 bases and J 1 base, leaving 16 bases between the germline ends. Germline-derived CDR1 and CDR2 are GTSNPN and SVGIG (reference sequence). CDR3 length equals 15 residues. The sequence was obtained from a human donor in good health. The sample consisted of PBMCs. The chain recombines TRBV30 with TRBJ2-5, with a possible D match to TRBD2 (6 bases). The CDR3 loop is CAWKEGLPFQETQYF. In DNA form, the CDR3 reads TGTGCCTGGAAGGAGGGACTTCCCTTCCAAGAGACCCAGTACTTC.